This T cell receptor beta chain appears in the sequencing data of a study of blood T cell repertoires in COVID-19. Study overall: Acute and convalescent COVID-19 samples came from the United States, Italy and Spain. The cDNA or gDNA used as material had been derived from T cells, B-cell-depleted T cells, or PBMCs.

In germline, CDR1 is SGHNT, CDR2 YYREEE (reference sequence). The length of the CDR3 is 16 residues. The junction had 12 bases not matched to a gene; V was cut back by 4 bases and J by 6 bases. Per the original methods: Cell counts per sample came from amplifying reference gene primers. Measured with immunoSEQ multiplex PCR; TCRdb has only the in-frame clones, and not every one. V and J calls and clone size follow that table, whereas D and trimming were derived from the DNA. The table shows 85,000 to 95,000 clones, with 85% to 95% occurring only once. The V gene is TRBV5-4, the J gene TRBJ1-2; TRBD1 agrees at 10 bases. This receptor was taken from a woman in her forties or fifties in a cohort sampled during active COVID-19. The sample comprised peripheral blood. CDR3 residues: CASSRPGTGARDGYTF. The CDR3 coding sequence is TGTGCCAGCAGCCGACCCGGGACAGGGGCGAGAGATGGCTACACCTTC.